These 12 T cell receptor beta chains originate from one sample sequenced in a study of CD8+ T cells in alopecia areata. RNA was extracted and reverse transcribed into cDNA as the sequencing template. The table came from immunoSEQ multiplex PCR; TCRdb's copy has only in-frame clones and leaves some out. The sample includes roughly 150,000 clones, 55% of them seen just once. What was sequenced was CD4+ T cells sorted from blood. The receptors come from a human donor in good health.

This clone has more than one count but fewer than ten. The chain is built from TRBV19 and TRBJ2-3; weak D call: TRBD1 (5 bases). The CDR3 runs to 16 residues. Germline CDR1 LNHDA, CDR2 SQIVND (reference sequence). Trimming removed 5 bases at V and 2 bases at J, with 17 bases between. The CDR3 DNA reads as TGTGCCAGTAGTTCCTATTTGGGGCTGATCACAGATACGCAGTATTTT. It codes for CASSSYLGLITDTQYF.

The CDR3 here is CASSPGAPRPNEQFF. The CDR3 DNA sequence: TGTGCCAGCAGCCCTGGGGCTCCCCGGCCAAATGAGCAGTTCTTC. V and J are TRBV7-9 and TRBJ2-1; perhaps TRBD1 as D (5 bases). Per the germline V gene, CDR1 is SEHNR and CDR2 is FQNEAQ (reference sequence). This CDR3 contains 15 residues. The V gene lost 5 bases and the J gene lost 7 bases, with 18 bases spanning the gap.

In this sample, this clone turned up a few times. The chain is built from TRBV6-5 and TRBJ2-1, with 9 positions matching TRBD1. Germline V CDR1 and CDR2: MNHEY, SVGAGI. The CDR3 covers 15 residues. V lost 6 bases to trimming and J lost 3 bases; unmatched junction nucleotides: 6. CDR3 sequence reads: CASSFRDRVYNEQFF. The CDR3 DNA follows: TGTGCCAGCAGCTTCCGGGACAGGGTCTACAATGAGCAGTTCTTC.

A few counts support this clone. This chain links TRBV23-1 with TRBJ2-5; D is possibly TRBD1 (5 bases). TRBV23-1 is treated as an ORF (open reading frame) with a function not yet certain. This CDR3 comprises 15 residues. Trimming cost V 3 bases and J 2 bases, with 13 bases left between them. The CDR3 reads CASSHPRQSQETQYF. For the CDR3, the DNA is TGCGCCAGCAGTCACCCCCGACAGTCGCAAGAGACCCAGTACTTC.

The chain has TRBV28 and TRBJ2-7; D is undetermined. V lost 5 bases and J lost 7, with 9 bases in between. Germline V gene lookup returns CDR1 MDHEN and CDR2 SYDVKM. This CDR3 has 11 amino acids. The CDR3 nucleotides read TGTGCCAGCAGTCTTCTAGGGGAGCAGTACTTC. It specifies CASSLLGEQYF.

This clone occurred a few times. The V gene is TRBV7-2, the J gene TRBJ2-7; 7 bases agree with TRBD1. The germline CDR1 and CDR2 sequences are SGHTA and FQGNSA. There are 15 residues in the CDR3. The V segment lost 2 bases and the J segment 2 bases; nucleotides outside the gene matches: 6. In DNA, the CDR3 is TGTGCCAGCAGCTTAAACTGGGACAGTACCTACGAGCAGTACTTC. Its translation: CASSLNWDSTYEQYF.

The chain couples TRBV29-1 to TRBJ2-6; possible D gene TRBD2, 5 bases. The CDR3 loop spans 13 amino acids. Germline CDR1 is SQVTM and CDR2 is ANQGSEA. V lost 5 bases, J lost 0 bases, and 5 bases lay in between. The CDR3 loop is CSVRDSGANVLTF. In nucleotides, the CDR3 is TGCAGCGTTCGGGACTCTGGGGCCAACGTCCTGACTTTC.

The CDR3 loop is CASSPGTGYGDQPQHF. Written as DNA, the CDR3 is TGTGCCAGCAGTCCCGGGACAGGGTATGGCGACCAGCCCCAGCATTTT. This chain uses TRBV25-1 with TRBJ1-5; 9 positions match TRBD1. Germline V gene lookup returns CDR1 MGHDK and CDR2 SYGVNS. The CDR3 totals 16 residues. The J segment lost 7 bases and the V segment lost 5 bases, leaving 12 bases of the junction unmatched. Filled out from reference TRBV25-1 and TRBJ1-5, the complete variable domain reads EADIYQTPRYLVIGTGKKITLECSQTMGHDKMYWYQQDPGMELHLIHYSYGVNSTEKGDLSSESTVSRIRTEHFPLTLESARPSHTSQYLCASSPGTGYGDQPQHFGDGTRLSIL.

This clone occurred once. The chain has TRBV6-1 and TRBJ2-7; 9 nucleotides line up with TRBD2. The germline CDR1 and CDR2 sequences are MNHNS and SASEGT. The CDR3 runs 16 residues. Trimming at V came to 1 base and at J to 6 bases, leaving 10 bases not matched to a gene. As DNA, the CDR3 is TGTGCCAGCAGTGAAGTCCTAGCGGGGTTCACGGGCGAGCAGTACTTC. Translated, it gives CASSEVLAGFTGEQYF.

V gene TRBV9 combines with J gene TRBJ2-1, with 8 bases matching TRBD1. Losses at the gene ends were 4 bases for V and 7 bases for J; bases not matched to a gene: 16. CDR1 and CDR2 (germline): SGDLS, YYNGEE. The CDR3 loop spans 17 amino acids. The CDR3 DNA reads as TGTGCCAGCAGCCCCGGGGTGGGTAACCAGGGGGCAAATGAGCAGTTCTTC. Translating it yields CASSPGVGNQGANEQFF.

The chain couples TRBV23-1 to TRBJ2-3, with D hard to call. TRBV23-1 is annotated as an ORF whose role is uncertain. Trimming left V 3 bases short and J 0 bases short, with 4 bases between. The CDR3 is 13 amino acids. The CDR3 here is CASSQCSTDTQYF. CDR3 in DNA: TGCGCCAGCAGTCAGTGTAGCACAGATACGCAGTATTTT.

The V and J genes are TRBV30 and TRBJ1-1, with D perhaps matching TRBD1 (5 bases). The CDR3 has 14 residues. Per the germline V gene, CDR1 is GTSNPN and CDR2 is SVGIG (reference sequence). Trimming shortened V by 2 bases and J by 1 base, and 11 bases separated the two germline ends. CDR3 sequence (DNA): TGTGCCTGGAGTTTGGGACCCGGGAACACTGAAGCTTTCTTT. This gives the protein CAWSLGPGNTEAFF.